The 30 T cell receptor beta chains below come from one sample, sequenced in a study of a mutant IDH1 vaccine in newly diagnosed glioma. Antigens for these TCRs are unknown. Indicated time point: week 35, safety follow-up. The content of each vaccine dose was 300 ug of mutant IDH1 20-mer peptide, and topical imiquimod accompanied it. The data were produced by immunoSEQ multiplex PCR, yet TCRdb's version contains in-frame clones alone and is incomplete. The table has about 46,000 clones, 85% to 95% seen once; the top ten hold roughly 2.4%. Sequenced here: PBMCs, sampled from a glioma patient whose treatment included an IDH1 peptide vaccine. The receptors shown here come from a man aged 50 to 60 with glioma.

V gene TRBV5-1 combines with J gene TRBJ2-5; possibly TRBD2 for D (6 bases). Trimming shortened V by 4 bases and J by 5 bases, and 18 bases separated the two germline ends. This CDR3 region has 15 residues. Germline CDR1 and CDR2: SGHRS and YFSETQ. In nucleotides, the CDR3 is TGCGCCAGCAGCCGTTCCGGGACTCCCGAGGAGACCCAGTACTTC. This gives the protein CASSRSGTPEETQYF.

This chain joins TRBV7-9 and TRBJ2-7; no clear D. This CDR3 region has 11 residues. Germline lookup yields CDR1 SEHNR and CDR2 FQNEAQ (reference sequence). The V end was cut by 3 bases, the J end by 3 bases, with 3 bases between. The CDR3 loop reads CASSFIYEQYF. CDR3 sequence (DNA): TGTGCCAGCAGCTTTATCTACGAGCAGTACTTC.

This clone has a single count. The chain joins TRBV28 to TRBJ1-1; a possible D gene is TRBD1 (6 bases). Trimming removed 2 bases from V and 1 base from J, with 11 bases in between. The CDR3 contains 15 residues. Germline V gene sequence: CDR1 MDHEN, CDR2 SYDVKM. CDR3 region: CASSLGSGENTEAFF. In DNA, the CDR3 is TGTGCCAGCAGTTTAGGGTCAGGGGAGAACACTGAAGCTTTCTTT.

A single count supports this clone. This sequence joins TRBV27 and TRBJ2-7, with D possibly being TRBD1 (6 bases). V was trimmed by 3 bases and J by 6 bases, leaving 15 bases between them. CDR1 and CDR2 (germline): MNHEY, SMNVEV (reference sequence). CDR3 length: 14 amino acids. CDR3 bases: TGTGCCAGCAGTTTCGCCACAGGGTCGGGCGAGCAGTACTTC. It is translated as CASSFATGSGEQYF.

The CDR3 sequence is CASTATGAYGYTF. The CDR3 nucleotides read TGTGCCAGCACCGCGACAGGGGCTTATGGCTACACCTTC. The chain joins TRBV2 to TRBJ1-2, with 8 positions matching TRBD1. CDR3 length equals 13 residues. V gave up 7 bases and J gave up 5 bases; unmatched junction bases: 6. From germline, CDR1 is SNHLY and CDR2 FYNNEI.

The J gene is TRBJ2-1, the V gene TRBV7-3; 7 bases map to TRBD2. Germline V lookup: CDR1 SGHTA, CDR2 FQGTGA. The ends lost 1 base at V and 6 bases at J; junction bases unmatched: 9. The CDR3 is 16 amino acids. The DNA of the CDR3 is TGTGCCAGCAGCTTAAATGGGGGAGGGCCCCCCAATGAGCAGTTCTTC. It yields the protein CASSLNGGGPPNEQFF.

The CDR3 DNA is TGCAGCGTTGAAGATTTGGCAGCCTCAGCCAAAAACATTCAGTACTTC. Protein: CSVEDLAASAKNIQYF. The chain has TRBV29-1 and TRBJ2-4, with unresolved D. CDR3 size: 16 residues. Germline CDR1 and CDR2: SQVTM and ANQGSEA. Between the trimmed V and J ends, which lost 0 bases and 0 bases, there was a span of 12 bases.

This chain joins TRBV18 and TRBJ1-1; D gene uncertain. Deletions cut 2 bases from V and 1 base from J, with 5 bases between. The germline gives CDR1 KGHSH, CDR2 LQKENI. The CDR3 contains 13 residues. The CDR3 DNA sequence: TGTGCCAGCTCACCAGGGGAGAACACTGAAGCTTTCTTT. Encoded protein: CASSPGENTEAFF.

CDR3 protein: CASSFLGDSYNEQFF. Here the CDR3 DNA reads TGCGCCAGCAGCTTTCTGGGGGACTCCTACAATGAGCAGTTCTTC. V usage is TRBV5-1 and J usage is TRBJ2-1; D possibly uses TRBD1 or TRBD2 (5 bases each). The CDR3 is made up of 15 amino acids. CDR1 SGHRS and CDR2 YFSETQ come from the germline V gene. V gave up 2 bases and J gave up 0 bases, with 9 bases separating them.

This rearrangement joins TRBV5-1 to TRBJ2-5, with TRBD2 matching 12 bases. The J call may be incorrect, as the DNA end agrees better with TRBJ2-7. From germline, CDR1 is SGHRS and CDR2 YFSETQ. The CDR3 consists of 16 residues. The CDR3 region is CASSLGGLAGPYEQYF. CDR3 in DNA: TGCGCCAGCAGCTTGGGGGGACTAGCGGGTCCCTACGAGCAGTACTTC.

This chain connects TRBV19 to TRBJ2-1; D could derive from TRBD1 or TRBD2 (6 bases each). Trimming cost V 5 bases and J 3 bases, with 20 bases left between them. The CDR3 runs 17 residues. CDR1 is LNHDA and CDR2 is SQIVND in the germline V gene (reference sequence). CDR3 in amino acids: CASSANPGGLYYNEQFF. The CDR3 DNA reads as TGTGCCAGTAGTGCCAACCCTGGGGGGCTCTACTACAATGAGCAGTTCTTC.

The CDR3, as DNA: TGTGCCAGCAGCGTAGAAGGACAGGGGGCTTACAATGAGCAGTTCTTC. Amino acids: CASSVEGQGAYNEQFF. The chain couples TRBV9 to TRBJ2-1, with TRBD1 matching over 11 bases. This CDR3 contains 16 residues. The germline CDR1 and CDR2 sequences are SGDLS and YYNGEE. Trimming at V came to 0 bases and at J to 4 bases, leaving 3 bases not matched to a gene. The full variable domain, rest sourced from reference TRBV9 and TRBJ2-1, is DSGVTQTPKHLITATGQRVTLRCSPRSGDLSVYWYQQSLDQGLQFLIQYYNGEERAKGNILERFSAQQFPDLHSELNLSSLELGDSALYFCASSVEGQGAYNEQFFGPGTRLTVL.

The gene calls are TRBV4-3 and TRBJ2-7; TRBD2 agrees at 8 bases. CDR3 size: 15 residues. CDR1 LGHNA and CDR2 YSLEER come from the germline V gene. V lost 5 bases, J lost 3 bases, and 9 bases stayed unmatched. CDR3 loop: CASSSGRGAFYEQYF. DNA for the CDR3: TGCGCCAGCAGCTCGGGGCGGGGGGCATTCTACGAGCAGTACTTC.

This clone was detected once. This rearrangement joins TRBV6-5 to TRBJ2-5; D possibly corresponds to TRBD2 (7 bases). Trimming stripped 2 bases from V and 5 bases from J, with 18 bases between. The germline V gene encodes CDR1 MNHEY and CDR2 SVGAGI. There are 16 residues in the CDR3. CDR3 coding DNA: TGTGCCAGCAGTTACAGTCCACGGGGGGCGACTGAGACCCAGTACTTC. Translated, it gives CASSYSPRGATETQYF.

The chain joins TRBV5-1 to TRBJ2-7, with D possibly matching TRBD2 (5 bases). Per the germline V gene, CDR1 is SGHRS and CDR2 is YFSETQ. This CDR3 region has 14 residues. Trimming took 0 bases from V and 1 from J, leaving 8 bases between them. The CDR3 DNA follows: TGCGCCAGCAGCTTGGCCCGAGGGTCCTACGAGCAGTACTTC. This encodes CASSLARGSYEQYF.

This sequence joins TRBV5-4 and TRBJ2-4; TRBD1 matches 8 bases. This CDR3 spans 15 amino acids. Trimming took 0 bases from V and 8 from J; bases not matched to a gene: 7. Germline-derived CDR1 and CDR2 are SGHNT and YYREEE (reference sequence). Written as DNA, the CDR3 is TGTGCCAGCAGCTTGGAGGAGGCAGGGGGCGACATTCAGTACTTC. Amino acid sequence: CASSLEEAGGDIQYF.

The chain joins TRBV2 to TRBJ1-1; perhaps TRBD1 as D (5 bases). V was trimmed by 3 bases and J by 6 bases, leaving 11 bases between them. Germline CDR1 reads SNHLY; CDR2 reads FYNNEI. The CDR3 is 13 amino acids. In DNA, the CDR3 is TGTGCCAGCAGTGATCACAGGCCCCCTGAAGCTTTCTTT. The encoded protein is CASSDHRPPEAFF.

The chain uses TRBV6-5 and TRBJ2-3, with D unclear. V lost 4 bases and J lost 2, with 10 bases in between. The CDR3 has 14 amino acids. The germline V gene has CDR1 MNHEY and CDR2 SVGAGI. This CDR3 reads CASSLDGFTDTQYF. The DNA for the CDR3 is TGTGCCAGCAGTTTGGACGGATTCACAGATACGCAGTATTTT.

The chain links TRBV15 to TRBJ2-7, with D possibly TRBD1 on 5 matching bases. Germline values: CDR1 LNHNV, CDR2 YYDKDF (reference sequence). V lost 0 bases and J 2 bases, leaving 14 bases between the germline ends. CDR3 length: 16 amino acids. In DNA form, the CDR3 reads TGTGCCACCAGCAGAGAAGGGGTAAGAACTGCCTACGAGCAGTACTTC. The encoded protein is CATSREGVRTAYEQYF.

V and J are TRBV28 and TRBJ2-2; 9 positions match TRBD1. The CDR3 consists of 16 residues. The junction had 7 bases not matched to a gene; V was cut back by 3 bases and J by 5 bases. Germline CDR1 reads MDHEN; CDR2 reads SYDVKM. The CDR3 loop reads CASSLFGTGWTGELFF. The CDR3 nucleotides read TGTGCCAGCAGTTTGTTCGGGACAGGGTGGACCGGGGAGCTGTTTTTT. Looking up the rest from reference TRBV28 and TRBJ2-2 gives the full variable domain: DVKVTQSSRYLVKRTGEKVFLECVQDMDHENMFWYRQDPGLGLRLIYFSYDVKMKEKGDIPEGYSVSREKKERFSLILESASTNQTSMYLCASSLFGTGWTGELFFGEGSRLTVL.

The chain recombines TRBV6-5 with TRBJ2-7; D possibly corresponds to TRBD1 (6 bases). V dropped 7 bases and J dropped 3 bases, with 16 bases sitting between them. CDR3 length: 14 residues. CDR1 and CDR2 (germline): MNHEY, SVGAGI. CDR3 residues: CASTSLGGNYEQYF. In nucleotides, the CDR3 is TGTGCCAGCACCTCACTAGGGGGTAACTACGAGCAGTACTTC.

V and J are TRBV27 and TRBJ2-2, with D unclear. Trimming removed 0 bases from V and 5 bases from J, with 4 bases in between. The CDR3 contains 13 residues. Germline V gene lookup returns CDR1 MNHEY and CDR2 SMNVEV (reference sequence). CDR3 coding DNA: TGTGCCAGCAGTTTATCGCGAACCGGGGAGCTGTTTTTT. Its protein is CASSLSRTGELFF.

This chain uses TRBV7-2 with TRBJ2-7; D may be TRBD1 (6 bases). The CDR3 contains 15 residues. In germline, CDR1 is SGHTA, CDR2 FQGNSA. Trimming took 1 base from V and 0 from J, leaving 10 bases between them. The CDR3 spells CASSLGGTYSYEQYF. In DNA form, the CDR3 reads TGTGCCAGCAGCTTAGGTGGGACATACTCCTACGAGCAGTACTTC.

This chain uses TRBV5-5 with TRBJ1-2; 7 nucleotides agree with TRBD1. The CDR3 is 14 residues long. Germline assignment: CDR1 SGHKS and CDR2 YYEKEE (reference sequence). Trimming removed 4 bases from V and 5 bases from J; junction bases left unmatched: 8. CDR3 residues: CASSPPGQRYGYTF. The CDR3 nucleotides read TGTGCCAGCAGCCCGCCGGGACAGAGATATGGCTACACCTTC. The entire variable domain, with the rest obtained from reference TRBV5-5 and TRBJ1-2, is as follows: DAGVTQSPTHLIKTRGQQVTLRCSPISGHKSVSWYQQVLGQGPQFIFQYYEKEERGRGNFPDRFSARQFPNYSSELNVNALLLGDSALYLCASSPPGQRYGYTFGSGTRLTVV.

V and J are TRBV15 and TRBJ2-1; TRBD2 agrees at 7 bases. The CDR3 runs to 14 residues. The trim removed 3 bases at V and 7 bases at J, leaving 6 bases unmatched. CDR1 and CDR2 (germline): LNHNV, YYDKDF (reference sequence). CDR3 DNA: TGTGCCACCAGCAGGACACGGGGGGTGAATGAGCAGTTCTTC. It is translated as CATSRTRGVNEQFF.

The chain links TRBV11-2 to TRBJ1-5; maybe TRBD1 (6 bases). This CDR3 is 15 amino acids long. Per the germline V gene, CDR1 is SGHAT and CDR2 is FQNNGV. The germline V and J ends were trimmed by 5 bases and 4 bases, with 15 bases remaining between them. The DNA for the CDR3 is TGTGCCAGCAGCCTCGGGACAAACGAAAATCAGCCCCAGCATTTT. Its protein is CASSLGTNENQPQHF.

V is TRBV4-3 and J is TRBJ1-2; D possibly corresponds to TRBD1 (6 bases). The CDR3 covers 17 residues. V was trimmed by 0 bases and J by 8 bases, leaving 22 bases between them. Germline V CDR1 and CDR2: LGHNA, YSLEER. The CDR3 here is CASSQEWRMVGAGGYTF. The CDR3 nucleotides read TGCGCCAGCAGCCAAGAATGGAGGATGGTGGGGGCGGGGGGCTACACCTTC.

The gene calls are TRBV4-3 and TRBJ2-1; D not certain. The CDR3 length is 16 residues. From germline, CDR1 is LGHNA and CDR2 YSLEER. V shed 0 bases and J shed 8 bases, with 17 bases lying between them. CDR3 nucleotide sequence: TGCGCCAGCAGCCAAGATCTCCGAGGATTGCCGGATGAGCAGTTCTTC. The encoded protein is CASSQDLRGLPDEQFF.

The gene calls are TRBV18 and TRBJ2-5; 7 bases line up with TRBD1. Trimming cost V 6 bases and J 5 bases; bases outside gene matches: 6. The CDR3 sequence is 13 residues long. Germline-derived CDR1 and CDR2 are KGHSH and LQKENI. CDR3 protein: CASSRQGRETQYF. CDR3 DNA sequence: TGTGCCAGCTCTCGACAGGGTCGGGAGACCCAGTACTTC.

The J gene is TRBJ1-2, the V gene TRBV5-6, with D uncertain. CDR3 length: 13 amino acids. Germline CDR1 and CDR2: SGHDT and YYEEEE. V dropped 4 bases and J dropped 8 bases, with 15 bases sitting between them. The CDR3 here is CASSVNRADGYTF. CDR3 coding DNA: TGTGCCAGCAGCGTCAATCGGGCCGACGGCTACACCTTC.